This is a list of T cell receptor beta chains from one sample in a study of Tregs in tolerant kidney transplant recipients. Using immunoSEQ multiplex PCR, the repertoire was profiled, and TCRdb retains in-frame clones only, with some absent. The data show 60,000 or so clones, 83% seen once. Sequencing was performed on CD4+ T cells from blood. These receptors were taken from a human donor in good health. CDR3s leave out the opening cysteine and the closing phenylalanine or tryptophan. The order of the fields is J gene, clone size, V gene, CDR3 protein. Only some rows state a clone size, as once, few, many or a class for expanded clones.

TRBJ1-1	.	TRBV28	AADPLGQGNTEAF
TRBJ1-5	.	TRBV30	AWSVGISNQPQH
TRBJ2-3	.	TRBV14	ASSQEIGGGDTQY
TRBJ1-5	few	TRBV6-1	ASREKGTTTQH
TRBJ2-7	.	TRBV15	ATSMAGYEQY
TRBJ2-5	.	TRBV29-1	SVEGQGETQY
TRBJ2-2	.	TRBV28	ASSPGTSPGELF
TRBJ1-1	.	TRBV7-3	ASSLTGADTEAF
TRBJ2-1	.	TRBV9	ASSPGSDEQF
TRBJ2-2	.	TRBV7-8	ASSPGLIKNTGELF
TRBJ2-7	.	TRBV25-1	ASRAPGAYEQY
TRBJ2-3	.	TRBV7-2	ASSVRSIGDTQY
TRBJ1-1	.	TRBV11-3	ASSFADWRVNTEAF
TRBJ1-2	.	TRBV19	ASSNPAGNYGYT
TRBJ1-2	.	TRBV6-5	ASSYGYNYGYT
TRBJ1-2	.	TRBV9	ASSVEGTGARGYT
TRBJ2-2	.	TRBV4-3	ASSQDMFRTNTGELF
TRBJ1-2	.	TRBV11-3	ASSRGGGQIFNYGYT
TRBJ2-3	.	TRBV2	ASSYMTPGTDTQY
TRBJ2-3	.	TRBV7-9	ASSLGRTSGRLSTDTQY
TRBJ2-3	.	TRBV4-1	ASSPGGFSGLAGDTQY
TRBJ1-1	.	TRBV14	ASSLFLGMNTEAF
TRBJ2-7	.	TRBV29-1	SVLSRGSTYEQY
TRBJ2-1	.	TRBV6-4	ASSPAGGTFNNEQF
TRBJ2-1	.	TRBV11-3	ASSFPRGLPEQF
TRBJ2-3	.	TRBV11-2	ASSLGWGAQTDTQY
TRBJ2-1	.	TRBV6-4	ASSKLAGEENEQF
TRBJ2-7	.	TRBV7-3	ASSKNSGTSGKYEQY
TRBJ2-5	.	TRBV5-1	ASSWDRGETQY
TRBJ1-5	.	TRBV30	AWSLPRGSNQPQH
TRBJ2-2	few	TRBV6-5	ASSYDRETGELF
TRBJ2-2	many	TRBV2	ASSEGRLGELF
TRBJ1-1	.	TRBV7-8	ASSPGPGQGDTEAF
TRBJ2-1	.	TRBV15	ATSRGLAGNEQF
TRBJ1-1	few	TRBV7-2	ASSLEFQNTEAF
TRBJ2-7	.	TRBV7-2	ASAGRTYEQY
TRBJ2-3	.	TRBV5-6	ASNKVGIEVDTQY
TRBJ2-1	.	TRBV19	ASTTIFLGGADYNEQF
TRBJ1-3	.	TRBV7-6	ASTLTPGPGNTIY
TRBJ2-5	.	TRBV19	ASSEGQAKFGTQY
TRBJ1-2	.	TRBV7-2	ASSLVPFMDYT
TRBJ2-1	.	TRBV10-3	AIKGTYYNEQF
TRBJ1-1	.	TRBV18	ASSPRPANTEAF
TRBJ1-2	.	TRBV9	ASSPSGEQGYT
TRBJ2-7	.	TRBV4-1	ASARTSVPYEQY
TRBJ2-2	.	TRBV10-3	AISDKVTGELF
TRBJ1-2	.	TRBV5-4	ASSLGQGMNYGYT
TRBJ2-1	.	TRBV7-3	ASSPPRGGRKF
TRBJ1-6	.	TRBV5-6	ASSLDNPNSPLH
TRBJ2-3	once	TRBV7-8	ASSFGTWGVPDTQY
TRBJ1-2	once	TRBV18	ASSPRGPPEDGYT
TRBJ2-4	.	TRBV7-9	ASSLAGQSSDIQY
TRBJ1-5	few	TRBV11-3	ASSTGNVNQPQH
TRBJ2-5	.	TRBV11-2	ASSRRGTNQETQY
TRBJ2-5	.	TRBV2	ASSGSGGAAGTQY
TRBJ1-1	.	TRBV7-3	ASSLRSGPGKEAF
TRBJ2-5	.	TRBV2	ASSRTSAVETQY
TRBJ1-2	once	TRBV30	AWMKDRLIANYGYT
TRBJ1-1	.	TRBV4-1	ASSPTGENTEAF